The rows below give T cell receptor beta chains drawn from one sample of a study of early T cells in non-severe SARS-CoV-2 infection. TCRdb independently ran MiXCR on the 5' RACE reads; one entry per CDR3 protein. The data show under 60,000 distinct CDR3 sequences, about 9.4% seen once. Sequencing was done on a sample of whole blood. All receptors derive from an adult who was a healthcare worker with PCR-confirmed SARS-CoV-2 infection or an uninfected control (not recorded which). CDR3s include the opening cysteine and the closing phenylalanine or tryptophan. Each record gives: J gene, clone size, V gene, D gene, CDR3 DNA, CDR3 protein. The D gene is left open where the match is weak. Rows may omit the clone size; those that give it use once, few, many or a size class.

j_gene: TRBJ2-1
abundance: many
v_gene: TRBV19
d_gene: .
CDR3nt: TGTGCCAGTACTTCAGGGTACAATGAGCAGTTCTTC
CDR3aa: CASTSGYNEQFF

j_gene: TRBJ1-6
abundance: many
v_gene: TRBV3-1
d_gene: .
CDR3nt: TGTGCCAGCAGGATGCCGGGACGGTCCAATTCACCCCTCCACTTT
CDR3aa: CASRMPGRSNSPLHF

j_gene: TRBJ2-5
abundance: many
v_gene: TRBV20-1
d_gene: TRBD2
CDR3nt: TGCAGTGCTAGAGATCTAGCGGAGTGGGTTAGCCAAGAGACCCAGTACTTC
CDR3aa: CSARDLAEWVSQETQYF

j_gene: TRBJ2-5
abundance: few
v_gene: TRBV7-2
d_gene: TRBD1
CDR3nt: TGTGCCAGCAGCTCCCCAGGGGGCGGGCGAGAGACCCAGTACTTC
CDR3aa: CASSSPGGGRETQYF

j_gene: TRBJ2-7
abundance: many
v_gene: TRBV5-5
d_gene: .
CDR3nt: TGTGCCAGCAGCCCTAATCCGGCAGCCTACGAGCAGTACTTC
CDR3aa: CASSPNPAAYEQYF

j_gene: TRBJ2-7
abundance: many
v_gene: TRBV5-1
d_gene: TRBD2
CDR3nt: TGCGCCAGCAGCTTGACGGGAGGACGTGAGCAGTACTTC
CDR3aa: CASSLTGGREQYF

j_gene: TRBJ2-1
abundance: .
v_gene: TRBV16
d_gene: .
CDR3nt: TGTGCCAGCAGCCAAGGCGCTAGTCAGTTTTACAATGAGCAGTTCTTC
CDR3aa: CASSQGASQFYNEQFF

j_gene: TRBJ1-5
abundance: .
v_gene: TRBV5-1
d_gene: .
CDR3nt: TGCGCCAGCAGCTTAACGACAGATCAGCCCCAGCATTTT
CDR3aa: CASSLTTDQPQHF

j_gene: TRBJ2-5
abundance: many
v_gene: TRBV27
d_gene: TRBD2
CDR3nt: TGTGCCAGCAGTTTCAGGCGGGAGGGCCAAGAGACCCAGTACTTC
CDR3aa: CASSFRREGQETQYF

j_gene: TRBJ2-2
abundance: few
v_gene: TRBV28
d_gene: .
CDR3nt: TGTGCCAGCACCGGGGAGCTGTTTTTT
CDR3aa: CASTGELFF

j_gene: TRBJ2-7
abundance: .
v_gene: TRBV10-3
d_gene: .
CDR3nt: TGTGCCATCAGTGAGAGCAACAGACCCGACGAGCAGTACTTC
CDR3aa: CAISESNRPDEQYF

j_gene: TRBJ2-2
abundance: few
v_gene: TRBV5-1
d_gene: TRBD1
CDR3nt: TGCGCCAGCAGCCAAGGACAGGGGGCCGGGGAGCTGTTTTTT
CDR3aa: CASSQGQGAGELFF

j_gene: TRBJ2-2
abundance: many
v_gene: TRBV12-3/TRBV12-4
d_gene: TRBD2
CDR3nt: TGTGCCAGCACCTGGACTAGCGGGAGCAACACCGGGGAGCTGTTTTTT
CDR3aa: CASTWTSGSNTGELFF

j_gene: TRBJ2-5
abundance: .
v_gene: TRBV4-1
d_gene: .
CDR3nt: TGCGCCAGCAGCCTCTATGGACTACTGCAAGAGACCCAGTACTTC
CDR3aa: CASSLYGLLQETQYF

j_gene: TRBJ2-3
abundance: many
v_gene: TRBV9
d_gene: .
CDR3nt: TGTGCCAGCGCTGGCGATACGCAGTATTTT
CDR3aa: CASAGDTQYF

j_gene: TRBJ1-3
abundance: .
v_gene: TRBV7-8
d_gene: .
CDR3nt: TGTGCCAGCACTCTGACCTCTGGAAACACCATATATTTT
CDR3aa: CASTLTSGNTIYF

j_gene: TRBJ2-2
abundance: few
v_gene: TRBV6-2/TRBV6-3
d_gene: .
CDR3nt: TGTGCCAGCAAGAGTAGCCAGGCCGGGGAGCTGTTTTTT
CDR3aa: CASKSSQAGELFF

j_gene: TRBJ1-1
abundance: many
v_gene: TRBV29-1
d_gene: .
CDR3nt: TGCAGCGTTGGGGTCACTGAAGCTTTCTTT
CDR3aa: CSVGVTEAFF

j_gene: TRBJ1-2
abundance: many
v_gene: TRBV20-1
d_gene: TRBD1
CDR3nt: TGCAGTGCTGAGCACAGGGGTTTGGAGGGCTACACCTTC
CDR3aa: CSAEHRGLEGYTF

j_gene: TRBJ1-2
abundance: many
v_gene: TRBV19
d_gene: TRBD1
CDR3nt: TGTGCCAGTAGTATACCGGGACAGGCCTCTCAGGGCTACACCTTC
CDR3aa: CASSIPGQASQGYTF

j_gene: TRBJ1-4
abundance: few
v_gene: TRBV11-3
d_gene: .
CDR3nt: TGTGCCAGCGCGGGCAATGAAAAACTGTTTTTT
CDR3aa: CASAGNEKLFF

j_gene: TRBJ2-3
abundance: .
v_gene: TRBV20-1
d_gene: TRBD2
CDR3nt: TGCAGTGCAGGTCCGGGACTAGCGAACACAGATACGCAGTATTTT
CDR3aa: CSAGPGLANTDTQYF

j_gene: TRBJ2-6
abundance: many
v_gene: TRBV6-2/TRBV6-3
d_gene: .
CDR3nt: TGTGCCAGCAGTAGATCAGTCTCTGGGGCCAACGTCCTGACTTTC
CDR3aa: CASSRSVSGANVLTF

j_gene: TRBJ2-3
abundance: .
v_gene: TRBV5-1
d_gene: TRBD2
CDR3nt: TGCGCCAGCAGCGGTCGACTAGCGGGAGGGCTCTCAGATACGCAGTATTTT
CDR3aa: CASSGRLAGGLSDTQYF

j_gene: TRBJ2-5
abundance: .
v_gene: TRBV9
d_gene: .
CDR3nt: TGTGCCAGCAGCGTAGGGAACAGAGAGACCCAGTACTTC
CDR3aa: CASSVGNRETQYF

j_gene: TRBJ2-1
abundance: many
v_gene: TRBV7-9
d_gene: .
CDR3nt: TGTGCCAGCAGGCATACAGGCTTTGAGCAGTTCTTC
CDR3aa: CASRHTGFEQFF

j_gene: TRBJ1-1
abundance: many
v_gene: TRBV2
d_gene: TRBD1
CDR3nt: TGTGCCAGCAGATATGACAGGGGAGGGACTGAAGCTTTCTTT
CDR3aa: CASRYDRGGTEAFF

j_gene: TRBJ2-4
abundance: few
v_gene: TRBV20-1
d_gene: TRBD2
CDR3nt: TGCAGTGCTAGAGATATGGCGGGGGGGCCGGGCATTCAGTACTTC
CDR3aa: CSARDMAGGPGIQYF

j_gene: TRBJ2-7
abundance: many
v_gene: TRBV20-1
d_gene: TRBD1
CDR3nt: TGCAGTGCTAGTCGGGGACAGGCCTACGAGCAGTACTTC
CDR3aa: CSASRGQAYEQYF

j_gene: TRBJ2-7
abundance: .
v_gene: TRBV25-1
d_gene: TRBD1
CDR3nt: TGTGCCAGCAGTCGGGACAGGGTTCGCGAGCAGTACTTC
CDR3aa: CASSRDRVREQYF

j_gene: TRBJ2-1
abundance: many
v_gene: TRBV27
d_gene: .
CDR3nt: TGTGCCAGCAGAGGGCCCGTGGGGGACAATGAGCAGTTCTTC
CDR3aa: CASRGPVGDNEQFF

j_gene: TRBJ2-7
abundance: many
v_gene: TRBV9
d_gene: .
CDR3nt: TGTGCCAGCAGCGTACTTTCAGCGGATGGGGAGCAGTACTTC
CDR3aa: CASSVLSADGEQYF

j_gene: TRBJ1-1
abundance: .
v_gene: TRBV7-2
d_gene: .
CDR3nt: TGTGCCATCGTGCGGGGGGCGAACACTGAAGCTTTCTTT
CDR3aa: CAIVRGANTEAFF